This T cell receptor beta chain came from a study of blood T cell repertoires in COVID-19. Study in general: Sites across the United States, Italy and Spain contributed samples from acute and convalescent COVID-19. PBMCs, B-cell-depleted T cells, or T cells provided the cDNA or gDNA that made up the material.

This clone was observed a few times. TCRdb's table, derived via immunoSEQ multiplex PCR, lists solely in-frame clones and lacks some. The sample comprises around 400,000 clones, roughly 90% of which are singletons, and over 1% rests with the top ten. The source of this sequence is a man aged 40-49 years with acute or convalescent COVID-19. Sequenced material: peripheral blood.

For the CDR3, the DNA is TGCGCCAGCAGCCAAGTGGGAGGGAGACGACTGAATGAGCAGTTCTTC. It yields the protein CASSQVGGRRLNEQFF. The J gene is TRBJ2-1, the V gene TRBV4-1, with 7 nucleotides matching TRBD2. Germline lookup yields CDR1 MGHRA and CDR2 YSYEKL. J lost 7 bases, V lost 1 base, and 10 bases had no gene match. CDR3 length equals 16 residues.